The source of this T cell receptor beta chain is a study of cytomegalovirus exposure and HLA in healthy donors. With 60 Vbeta and 13 Jbeta primers, the PCR was carried out. Measured with immunoSEQ multiplex PCR; TCRdb has only the in-frame clones, and not every one. This table holds around 150,000 clones, approximately 70% found once. General study findings and limits: Owing to their indistinguishability, certain V segments, notably TRBV6-2 and TRBV6-3, were excluded.

As concerns this clone: Its specificity is not known.

Germline V CDR1 and CDR2: KGHSH, LQKENI. This CDR3 region has 15 residues. The V gene lost 6 bases and the J gene lost 0 bases, with 12 bases spanning the gap. The receptor's source is a human donor in good health. Sequencing was carried out using PBMCs. V usage is TRBV18 and J usage is TRBJ1-5; the D gene is possibly TRBD1 (5 bases). The CDR3 nucleotides read TGTGCCAGCTCGAGCAGGGACTCTAGCAATCAGCCCCAGCATTTT. This gives the protein CASSSRDSSNQPQHF.